This T cell receptor (beta chain) came from a study of cytomegalovirus exposure and HLA in healthy donors. At the level of the study: Samples from HLA-typed donors yielded around 79 million unique TCRs in an early data release.

In the case of this clone: The antigen remains unidentified.

Study outcomes and limitations: Segments of the TCR beta V type were, in most cases, productive about 87% or about 30% of the time in an earlier analysis.

In the PCR, 60 Vbeta and 13 Jbeta primers were used. The table came from immunoSEQ multiplex PCR; TCRdb's copy has only in-frame clones and leaves some out. This sample contains more than 40,000 clones. The CDR3 covers 14 residues. Germline lookup yields CDR1 MRHNA and CDR2 SNTAGT. After removal of 4 bases from V and 3 bases from J, the junction contained 2 bases not matched to a gene. The sample taken for sequencing was PBMCs. The TCR was taken from a male donor in good health and CMV-seronegative. The rearrangement links TRBV6-4 to TRBJ2-3; 9 bases agree with TRBD2. CDR3 protein: CASSALAGTDTQYF. The CDR3 bases are TGTGCCAGCAGTGCTCTAGCGGGGACAGATACGCAGTATTTT.